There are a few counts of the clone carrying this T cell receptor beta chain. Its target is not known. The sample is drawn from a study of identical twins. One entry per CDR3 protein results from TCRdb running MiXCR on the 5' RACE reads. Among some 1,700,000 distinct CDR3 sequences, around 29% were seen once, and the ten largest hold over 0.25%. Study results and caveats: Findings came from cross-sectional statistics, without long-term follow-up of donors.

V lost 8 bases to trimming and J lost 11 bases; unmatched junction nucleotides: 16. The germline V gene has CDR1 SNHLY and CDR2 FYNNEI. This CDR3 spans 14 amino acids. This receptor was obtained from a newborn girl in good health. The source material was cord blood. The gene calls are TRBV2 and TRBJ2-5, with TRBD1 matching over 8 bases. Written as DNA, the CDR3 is TGTGCCAGCGCTGGACAGGGACCCTCCAATGAGCAGTACTTC. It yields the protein CASAGQGPSNEQYF.